This passage covers 5 T cell receptor beta chains from one sample sequenced in a study of T cells in Graves' hyperthyroidism and ophthalmopathy. The TCR beta CDR3 regions underwent amplification using RNA transcripts as the source. An initial round of RT-PCR targeting the TCR CDR3 relied on the HTBI primer set. TCRdb independently ran MiXCR on the multiplex PCR reads; one entry per CDR3 protein. The data show roughly 520,000 distinct CDR3 sequences, around 22% seen once. Sequences were obtained from blood. Receptors were obtained from a woman in her twenties or thirties with Graves' ophthalmopathy.

This clonotype was observed a few times. The V gene is TRBV7-2, the J gene TRBJ1-6; D is uncertain. The CDR3 extends over 15 amino acids. CDR1 and CDR2 from the germline V gene are SGHTA and FQGNSA. Trimming left V 5 bases short and J 1 base short, with 9 bases between. The CDR3: CASSTSGSYNSPLHF. The DNA of the CDR3 is TGTGCCAGCAGCACCAGTGGGTCCTATAATTCACCCCTCCACTTT.

This chain uses TRBV4-2 with TRBJ2-7, with TRBD1 matching over 12 bases. CDR1 is LGHNA, CDR2 YNFKEQ, per germline. This CDR3 comprises 15 residues. V trimming: 5 bases; J trimming: 7 bases; junction bases outside the gene matches: 9. CDR3 bases: TGTGCCAGCAGCGGACCGGGACAGGGGGCAGGAGAGCAGTACTTC. The encoded protein is CASSGPGQGAGEQYF.

The sample holds many counts of this clonotype. This chain uses TRBV19 with TRBJ2-5, with 9 nucleotides matching TRBD2. Germline CDR1 reads LNHDA; CDR2 reads SQIVND (reference sequence). The CDR3 spans 13 residues. V lost 4 bases, J lost 6 bases, and 3 bases stayed unmatched. This CDR3 is CASSRTSEKTQYF. The CDR3 region has the DNA TGTGCCAGTAGTAGGACTAGCGAAAAGACCCAGTACTTC.

This clonotype was recorded many times. The chain has TRBV10-3 and TRBJ1-1; D unclear. Trimming pared 3 bases from V and 2 bases from J, leaving 10 bases between. The germline V gene encodes CDR1 ENHRY and CDR2 SYGVKD. This CDR3 spans 14 amino acids. The CDR3 DNA reads as TGTGCCATCAGTGATTCCCCGGGTAACACTGAAGCTTTCTTT. Its protein is CAISDSPGNTEAFF.

This clonotype showed up many times. The chain uses TRBV12-3 or TRBV12-4 and TRBJ2-2; D not certain. V was cut by 3 bases and J by 5 bases, with 16 bases left in between. The CDR3 is 16 amino acids. The CDR3 is CASSFLYGLGTGELFF. DNA of the CDR3: TGTGCCAGCAGTTTCCTCTACGGGCTTGGAACCGGGGAGCTGTTTTTT.